The 32 T cell receptor beta chains listed next were all sequenced from one sample in a study of cytomegalovirus exposure and HLA in healthy donors. In the PCR, 60 Vbeta and 13 Jbeta primers were used. Generated by immunoSEQ multiplex PCR, the TCRdb table keeps only in-frame clones and is missing some. The data hold a few hundred thousand clones, with around 80% observed a single time. The sequenced sample consisted of PBMCs. Source of these receptors: a woman aged 55 to 70 in good health and CMV-seropositive.

This clone has just a few counts. The chain combines TRBV5-1 with TRBJ2-3; perhaps TRBD2 as D (6 bases). V gave up 4 bases and J gave up 6 bases, with 21 bases separating them. CDR3 length equals 16 residues. Germline-derived CDR1 and CDR2 are SGHRS and YFSETQ. The CDR3 sequence is CASSHRDSRTADTQYF. Here the CDR3 DNA reads TGCGCCAGCAGCCACCGGGACTCTAGGACGGCGGATACGCAGTATTTT.

This clone has only a few counts. The rearrangement joins TRBV5-8 to TRBJ2-3, with 9 bases lining up with TRBD2. After removal of 0 bases from V and 2 bases from J, the junction contained 7 bases not matched to a gene. Per the germline V gene, CDR1 is SGHTS and CDR2 is YDEGEE. The CDR3 sequence is 17 residues long. The CDR3 bases are TGTGCCAGCAGCTTGGCCTTAGCGGGGGACCTCACAGATACGCAGTATTTT. Translating it yields CASSLALAGDLTDTQYF.

The chain carries TRBV6-1 and TRBJ1-1, with D possibly matching TRBD1 (5 bases). Germline V gene data show CDR1 as MNHNS and CDR2 as SASEGT. Trimming took off 6 bases at V and 10 bases at J, with 15 bases between the two ends. The CDR3 sequence is 12 residues long. The CDR3 sequence: CASSENRLRAFF. The CDR3 region has the DNA TGTGCCAGCAGCGAAAACAGGTTACGAGCTTTCTTT.

The sample holds a few counts of this clone. This chain connects TRBV5-1 to TRBJ2-7, with 7 bases aligning to TRBD1. There are 14 residues in the CDR3. The ends lost 5 bases at V and 1 base at J; junction bases unmatched: 6. Germline assignment: CDR1 SGHRS and CDR2 YFSETQ. CDR3 region: CASRSQGVSYEQYF. The CDR3 nucleotides read TGCGCCAGCAGGAGTCAGGGGGTTTCCTACGAGCAGTACTTC.

The V gene is TRBV6-4, the J gene TRBJ2-2; the D gene is possibly TRBD2 (6 bases). This CDR3 comprises 16 residues. CDR1 is MRHNA, CDR2 SNTAGT, per germline. V was clipped by 3 bases and J by 2 bases, with 13 bases between them. The CDR3 sequence: CASSDTGGSNTGELFF. The CDR3 DNA reads as TGTGCCAGCAGTGATACCGGGGGAAGTAACACCGGGGAGCTGTTTTTT.

The chain carries TRBV4-2 and TRBJ1-2; D gene ambiguous. Germline V gives CDR1 LGHNA, CDR2 YNFKEQ. The CDR3 length is 13 residues. V lost 0 bases to trimming and J lost 6 bases, with 8 bases between them. The CDR3 region is CASSQEKSNGYTF. In DNA form, the CDR3 reads TGTGCCAGCAGCCAAGAAAAGAGCAATGGCTACACCTTC.

This chain connects TRBV18 to TRBJ1-5; D uncertain. V gave up 6 bases and J gave up 6 bases, with 15 bases separating them. The CDR3 runs 14 residues. In germline, CDR1 is KGHSH, CDR2 LQKENI. The CDR3 DNA is TGTGCCAGCTCCGAGTCAGGCCAGAGTCAGCCCCAGCATTTT. Protein: CASSESGQSQPQHF.

This clone was detected only once. The gene calls are TRBV5-1 and TRBJ1-2, with TRBD1 matching 9 bases. From germline, CDR1 is SGHRS and CDR2 YFSETQ. Germline trimming cut 4 bases from V and 3 bases from J; bases unmatched to any gene: 7. The CDR3 has 15 amino acids. Written as DNA, the CDR3 is TGCGCCAGCAGCGAGCTCGGACAGGGGTACTATGGCTACACCTTC. Translating it yields CASSELGQGYYGYTF.

V and J are TRBV6-6 and TRBJ1-2; D is perhaps TRBD1 (6 bases). Looked up from germline, CDR1 is MNHNY and CDR2 is SVGAGI (reference sequence). Trimming took 5 bases from V and 6 from J, leaving 22 bases between them. CDR3 length equals 16 residues. DNA of the CDR3: TGTGCCAGCAGTAATACAGACGCGCGGGGGCGGAATGGCTACACCTTC. Protein sequence: CASSNTDARGRNGYTF.

The chain recombines TRBV25-1 with TRBJ2-1; TRBD1 matches 9 bases. CDR1 and CDR2 from the germline V gene are MGHDK and SYGVNS. The junction had 7 bases not matched to a gene; V was cut back by 6 bases and J by 4 bases. The CDR3 is made up of 15 amino acids. The CDR3 protein is CASRPDRGDYNEQFF. DNA for the CDR3: TGTGCCAGCAGACCAGACAGGGGGGATTACAATGAGCAGTTCTTC.

CDR3 DNA: TGTGCCAGCAGTGGCCGCCTCCCGGGACAGGGGGGTACGCAGTATTTT. The encoded protein is CASSGRLPGQGGTQYF. The gene calls are TRBV2 and TRBJ2-3; 11 positions match TRBD1. The CDR3 is 16 residues long. J was trimmed by 8 bases and V by 4 bases; bases with no gene match: 11. The germline gives CDR1 SNHLY, CDR2 FYNNEI.

The chain couples TRBV5-1 to TRBJ2-7; no reliable D call. This CDR3 is built from 15 residues. CDR1 is SGHRS and CDR2 is YFSETQ in the germline V gene. V lost 0 bases and J 1 base, leaving 11 bases between the germline ends. The DNA for the CDR3 is TGCGCCAGCAGCTTGGAGCCAGGTCTTTCCTACGAGCAGTACTTC. Amino acids: CASSLEPGLSYEQYF.

The chain joins TRBV11-3 to TRBJ1-1; weak D call: TRBD1 (5 bases). Trimming shortened V by 3 bases and J by 5 bases, and 10 bases separated the two germline ends. The length of the CDR3 is 13 residues. The germline gives CDR1 SGHNT, CDR2 YENEEA. CDR3 in DNA: TGTGCCAGCAGCTTCAATCAGGGAACTGAAGCTTTCTTT. Translating gives CASSFNQGTEAFF.

The chain employs TRBV4-2 and TRBJ1-2, with D perhaps matching TRBD1 (5 bases). The V gene's germline CDR1 is LGHNA and CDR2 YNFKEQ. The CDR3 is 14 residues long. Trimming left V 3 bases short and J 1 base short, with 9 bases between. For the CDR3, the DNA is TGTGCCAGCAGCCAGGACACAAATAACTATGGCTACACCTTC. Translated, it gives CASSQDTNNYGYTF.

This chain connects TRBV5-1 to TRBJ2-7; 10 bases fit TRBD1. This CDR3 contains 15 residues. The germline CDR1 and CDR2 sequences are SGHRS and YFSETQ. V was clipped by 4 bases and J by 0 bases; unmatched bases: 4. DNA of the CDR3: TGCGCCAGCAGCCCGAGGACAGGGGGCTCCTACGAGCAGTACTTC. This translates into CASSPRTGGSYEQYF.

The chain links TRBV6-6 to TRBJ2-7; possibly TRBD1 for D (6 bases). Per the germline V gene, CDR1 is MNHNY and CDR2 is SVGAGI (reference sequence). V was pared by 5 bases and J by 4 bases, with 21 bases between. The CDR3 is made up of 16 amino acids. CDR3 region: CASSNPGRTAQYEQYF. The CDR3 nucleotides are TGTGCCAGCAGTAATCCTGGCAGGACAGCCCAATACGAGCAGTACTTC.

The chain couples TRBV11-2 to TRBJ1-3; D is unclear. CDR1 and CDR2 (germline): SGHAT, FQNNGV. The CDR3 spans 14 residues. With 4 bases removed from V and 0 bases from J, the gap between germline ends came to 7 bases. The CDR3 bases are TGTGCCAGCAGCTCCGGGATCTCTGGAAACACCATATATTTT. It codes for CASSSGISGNTIYF.

V and J are TRBV4-1 and TRBJ2-1; weak D call: TRBD2 (6 bases). This CDR3 has 19 amino acids. V lost 0 bases to trimming and J lost 1 base, with 19 bases between them. CDR1 MGHRA and CDR2 YSYEKL come from the germline V gene. CDR3 sequence reads: CASSQDGRRAGKSYNEQFF. The CDR3 DNA is TGCGCCAGCAGCCAAGATGGAAGAAGGGCGGGAAAGTCCTACAATGAGCAGTTCTTC.

The chain carries TRBV28 and TRBJ2-7, with 9 bases matching TRBD1. Trimming at V came to 3 bases and at J to 1 base, leaving 4 bases not matched to a gene. The CDR3 has 15 amino acids. The germline V gene has CDR1 MDHEN and CDR2 SYDVKM. The CDR3 loop is CASSFRGTGSYEQYF. Here the CDR3 DNA reads TGTGCCAGCAGTTTCCGGGGGACAGGGTCCTACGAGCAGTACTTC.

In this sample, this clone turned up a few times. The V and J genes are TRBV28 and TRBJ2-1; D perhaps matches TRBD1 (6 bases). V shed 4 bases and J shed 4 bases, with 11 bases lying between them. The V gene's germline CDR1 is MDHEN and CDR2 SYDVKM. The CDR3 is 14 residues long. The CDR3 spells CASSSGDTYNEQFF. The CDR3 nucleotides are TGTGCCAGCAGTTCCGGGGACACATACAATGAGCAGTTCTTC.

This clone has more than one count but fewer than ten. The V call is TRBV6-4, the J call TRBJ2-5, with 9 bases matching TRBD2. The V gene end was trimmed by 3 bases and the J gene end by 1 base; junction bases not matched to a gene: 3. The CDR3 consists of 15 residues. The germline V gene encodes CDR1 MRHNA and CDR2 SNTAGT. In DNA form, the CDR3 reads TGTGCCAGCAGTGATGTAGCGGGAGCCCAAGAGACCCAGTACTTC. This gives the protein CASSDVAGAQETQYF.

J is TRBJ2-2 and V is TRBV9, with D perhaps matching TRBD2 (6 bases). The CDR3 spans 13 residues. Trimming stripped 2 bases from V and 13 bases from J, with 15 bases between. The germline V gene has CDR1 SGDLS and CDR2 YYNGEE. The CDR3 here is CASSVGGGPLLFF. CDR3 nucleotides: TGTGCCAGCAGCGTCGGAGGAGGGCCTTTGCTGTTTTTT. The full variable domain, completed using reference TRBV9 and TRBJ2-2, is DSGVTQTPKHLITATGQRVTLRCSPRSGDLSVYWYQQSLDQGLQFLIQYYNGEERAKGNILERFSAQQFPDLHSELNLSSLELGDSALYFCASSVGGGPLLFFGEGSRLTVL.

This clone was counted a few times. This chain's CDR3 is CAWSGGYYGYTF. DNA for the CDR3: TGTGCCTGGAGTGGCGGATACTATGGCTACACCTTC. This rearrangement joins TRBV30 to TRBJ1-2, with D uncertain. V was shortened by 1 base and J by 3 bases, with 6 bases between the two germline ends. The CDR3 is 12 residues long. Germline V gene lookup returns CDR1 GTSNPN and CDR2 SVGIG (reference sequence).

The chain joins TRBV4-3 to TRBJ2-7; 8 bases fit TRBD2. The CDR3 spans 15 residues. CDR1 is LGHNA and CDR2 is YSLEER in the germline V gene. Losses at the gene ends were 4 bases for V and 3 bases for J; bases not matched to a gene: 8. The DNA for the CDR3 is TGCGCCAGCAGCCCCTTTCGGGGGGGCCTCTACGAGCAGTACTTC. Amino acid sequence: CASSPFRGGLYEQYF.

The chain is built from TRBV18 and TRBJ1-5; unclear D gene. The V end was cut by 5 bases, the J end by 5 bases, with 13 bases between. The germline CDR1 and CDR2 sequences are KGHSH and LQKENI. There are 14 residues in the CDR3. Here the CDR3 reads CASSTWGEDQPQHF. Written as DNA, the CDR3 is TGTGCCAGCTCAACGTGGGGAGAGGATCAGCCCCAGCATTTT.

The chain links TRBV6-1 to TRBJ1-5; a possible D gene is TRBD1 (5 bases). In germline, CDR1 is MNHNS, CDR2 SASEGT. This CDR3 has 13 amino acids. Trimming left V 7 bases short and J 5 bases short, with 12 bases between. The CDR3 loop reads CASTAGLHQPQHF. The CDR3 DNA follows: TGTGCCAGCACAGCAGGGCTACATCAGCCCCAGCATTTT.

The chain couples TRBV5-1 to TRBJ2-2; 12 bases match TRBD1. The V gene's germline CDR1 is SGHRS and CDR2 YFSETQ. CDR3 size: 17 residues. Trimming at V came to 3 bases and at J to 5 bases, leaving 8 bases not matched to a gene. CDR3 DNA sequence: TGCGCCAGCAGCTGGGGACAGGGGGCCGCGGGGACCGGGGAGCTGTTTTTT. Translated, it gives CASSWGQGAAGTGELFF.

This clone was counted a single time. CDR3 nucleotides: TGTGCCATCAGGCCGGGGATCGACGGGACTAGCGGTCTAACAGATACGCAGTATTTT. It yields the protein CAIRPGIDGTSGLTDTQYF. The J gene is TRBJ2-3, the V gene TRBV10-3, with 11 bases lining up with TRBD2. The CDR3 spans 19 residues. With V trimmed by 6 bases and J by 3 bases, 17 bases remained unmatched. Germline CDR1 is ENHRY and CDR2 is SYGVKD.

A few counts support this clone. The chain uses TRBV20-1 and TRBJ1-1; D not resolved. CDR3 length: 11 amino acids. Per germline, CDR1 DFQATT and CDR2 SNEGSKA (reference sequence). V gave up 6 bases and J gave up 4 bases, with 9 bases separating them. The CDR3 DNA reads as TGCAGTGCCGACGGGAGCACTGAAGCTTTCTTT. As protein: CSADGSTEAFF.

This clone was recorded a few times. The V and J genes are TRBV6-1 and TRBJ1-1, with a weak D call TRBD1 (5 bases). Trimming shortened V by 7 bases and J by 4 bases, and 13 bases separated the two germline ends. The CDR3 consists of 13 residues. Germline assignment: CDR1 MNHNS and CDR2 SASEGT. CDR3 sequence reads: CASKAGMGTEAFF. CDR3 bases: TGTGCCAGCAAGGCAGGGATGGGCACTGAAGCTTTCTTT.

The chain recombines TRBV4-1 with TRBJ2-1; no clear D gene. V was trimmed by 0 bases and J by 0 bases, leaving 12 bases between them. Germline V lookup: CDR1 MGHRA, CDR2 YSYEKL. The CDR3 extends over 17 amino acids. The CDR3 sequence: CASSQEGEASSYNEQFF. As DNA, the CDR3 is TGCGCCAGCAGCCAAGAAGGTGAGGCGAGCTCCTACAATGAGCAGTTCTTC.

This chain joins TRBV7-9 and TRBJ1-1, with 10 bases matching TRBD1. Germline V lookup: CDR1 SEHNR, CDR2 FQNEAQ (reference sequence). Unmatched junction bases numbered 5, after V lost 2 bases and J lost 5 bases. CDR3 length: 15 amino acids. The CDR3 spells CASSLRGQGLTEAFF. In DNA form, the CDR3 reads TGTGCCAGCAGCTTACGGGGACAGGGGTTGACTGAAGCTTTCTTT.